What follows are 19 T cell receptor beta chains derived from one specimen sequenced in a study of long-term antiretroviral therapy in people with HIV. At survey level, the immunoSEQ assay was run in its v3.0 version. Sequenced by immunoSEQ multiplex PCR; TCRdb stores in-frame clones only, minus some. The sample carries about 25,000 clones, 76% recorded once. The material was unsorted PBMCs, obtained 1.1 years before starting antiretroviral therapy. The source is a woman aged 40 to 50 with HIV.

The chain links TRBV5-4 to TRBJ2-7; D gene unclear. V lost 4 bases and J 3 bases, leaving 5 bases between the germline ends. CDR3 length: 11 amino acids. Germline V lookup: CDR1 SGHNT, CDR2 YYREEE (reference sequence). The CDR3 protein is CASSSRYEQYF. As DNA, the CDR3 is TGTGCCAGCAGCAGTCGCTACGAGCAGTACTTC.

This chain uses TRBV18 with TRBJ2-1; D remains unclear. The V end lost 3 bases, the J end lost 3 bases, and 9 bases lay between the germline ends. CDR1 is KGHSH, CDR2 LQKENI, per germline. This CDR3 contains 14 residues. CDR3 DNA: TGTGCCAGCTCACCTCCCGACGGCTACAATGAGCAGTTCTTC. It is translated as CASSPPDGYNEQFF.

The rearrangement uses TRBV10-3 and TRBJ2-3; 8 bases are shared with TRBD1. Germline V gene sequence: CDR1 ENHRY, CDR2 SYGVKD. The ends lost 4 bases at V and 5 bases at J; junction bases unmatched: 5. This CDR3 contains 14 residues. This chain's CDR3 is CAISGDRGGDTQYF. In nucleotides, the CDR3 is TGTGCCATCAGTGGAGACAGGGGAGGAGATACGCAGTATTTT.

The V gene is TRBV5-4, the J gene TRBJ2-2, with 7 bases that match TRBD1. V dropped 0 bases and J dropped 6; count of bases not matched to a gene: 5. This CDR3 is 15 amino acids long. Germline V lookup: CDR1 SGHNT, CDR2 YYREEE (reference sequence). The CDR3 DNA reads TGTGCCAGCAGCTTGGTAAAGGGGGCGGCCGGGGAGCTGTTTTTT. Its protein product is CASSLVKGAAGELFF.

This clone was counted a single time. V gene TRBV5-8 combines with J gene TRBJ2-7; no firm D call. Germline loops: CDR1 SGHTS, CDR2 YDEGEE. The CDR3 contains 14 residues. With 3 bases removed from V and 6 bases from J, the gap between germline ends came to 16 bases. The CDR3 here is CASSYRTNLGEQYF. The DNA of the CDR3 is TGTGCCAGCAGCTATAGGACCAACCTTGGCGAGCAGTACTTC.

This rearrangement joins TRBV10-2 to TRBJ2-2; D unresolved. Trimming removed 6 bases at V and 5 bases at J, with 16 bases between. The CDR3 has 15 residues. Germline CDR1 and CDR2: WSHSY and SAAADI. This chain's CDR3 is CASRGSSLGTGELFF. The CDR3 DNA reads as TGCGCCAGCAGAGGCAGCTCCTTGGGAACCGGGGAGCTGTTTTTT.

This chain links TRBV25-1 with TRBJ2-7; D possibly corresponds to TRBD1 (6 bases). The germline V and J ends were trimmed by 3 bases and 3 bases, with 15 bases remaining between them. In germline, CDR1 is MGHDK, CDR2 SYGVNS. The CDR3 covers 15 residues. CDR3 residues: CASSESRTAVYEQYF. In DNA, the CDR3 is TGTGCCAGCAGTGAGTCCCGGACAGCAGTCTACGAGCAGTACTTC.

The genes are TRBV4-2 and TRBJ2-5, with 8 bases identical to TRBD2. Germline V gene data show CDR1 as LGHNA and CDR2 as YNFKEQ. The J segment lost 5 bases and the V segment lost 1 base, leaving 12 bases of the junction unmatched. The CDR3 loop spans 17 amino acids. CDR3 nucleotide sequence: TGTGCCAGCAGCCAAGTCGGTACTCCGACTAGCGCGGAGACCCAGTACTTC. Its protein is CASSQVGTPTSAETQYF.

The CDR3 DNA sequence: TGTGCCATCAGTTCGACTAGCGGGGGCCCGGGGGAGACCCAGTACTTC. Encoded protein: CAISSTSGGPGETQYF. This chain links TRBV10-3 with TRBJ2-5, with TRBD2 identical over 12 bases. Germline V gene lookup returns CDR1 ENHRY and CDR2 SYGVKD. CDR3 size: 16 residues. Germline trimming cut 5 bases from V and 5 bases from J; bases unmatched to any gene: 9.

The chain carries TRBV5-5 and TRBJ2-7; 8 positions agree with TRBD1. Germline V lookup: CDR1 SGHKS, CDR2 YYEKEE (reference sequence). With V trimmed by 2 bases and J by 0 bases, 7 bases remained unmatched. The CDR3 is made up of 16 amino acids. In DNA form, the CDR3 reads TGTGCCAGCAGCTTTACTGGGACAGGAACCTCCTACGAGCAGTACTTC. It is translated as CASSFTGTGTSYEQYF.

The CDR3 DNA sequence: TGTGCCAGCCTCGCCTCAACGAGGGGCACTGAAGCTTTCTTT. Its protein product is CASLASTRGTEAFF. The chain joins TRBV7-2 to TRBJ1-1, with a tentative D call TRBD1 (5 bases). Germline assignment: CDR1 SGHTA and CDR2 FQGNSA. The CDR3 length is 14 residues. Trimming took off 8 bases at V and 4 bases at J, with 17 bases between the two ends.

The CDR3 is CASSPTGLSNTEAFF. The CDR3 DNA is TGTGCCAGCTCACCGACCGGACTATCGAACACTGAAGCTTTCTTT. The rearrangement uses TRBV18 and TRBJ1-1; no clear D gene. CDR1 KGHSH and CDR2 LQKENI come from the germline V gene. CDR3 length: 15 residues. Trimming took 3 bases from V and 1 from J, leaving 12 bases between them. Variable domain in full (rest from reference TRBV18 and TRBJ1-1): NAGVMQNPRHLVRRRGQEARLRCSPMKGHSHVYWYRQLPEEGLKFMVYLQKENIIDESGMPKERFSAEFPKEGPSILRIQQVVRGDSAAYFCASSPTGLSNTEAFFGQGTRLTVV.

The chain joins TRBV9 to TRBJ2-7; possible D gene TRBD1, 5 bases. The ends were cut back, 3 bases at V and 0 bases at J, with 16 bases in the middle. The CDR3 is 16 residues long. Germline V gives CDR1 SGDLS, CDR2 YYNGEE. CDR3 in DNA: TGTGCCAGCAGCGGAAGGGGCCCCCGCGGCTCCTACGAGCAGTACTTC. Its protein is CASSGRGPRGSYEQYF.

In this sample, this clone turned up a few times. The rearrangement links TRBV9 to TRBJ2-7, with 9 bases matching TRBD1. With V trimmed by 4 bases and J by 7 bases, 9 bases remained unmatched. CDR3 length equals 14 residues. Germline loops: CDR1 SGDLS, CDR2 YYNGEE. CDR3 in amino acids: CASSPGDRDLEQYF. CDR3 nucleotide sequence: TGTGCCAGCAGCCCTGGGGACAGGGATCTAGAGCAGTACTTC.

This clone appeared a few times. J is TRBJ2-7 and V is TRBV27; D gene uncertain. Trimming removed 0 bases at V and 4 bases at J, with 7 bases between. Germline V CDR1 and CDR2: MNHEY, SMNVEV (reference sequence). The CDR3 has 13 residues. The CDR3 bases are TGTGCCAGCAGTTTATCGGAAGGGTACGAGCAGTACTTC. It codes for CASSLSEGYEQYF.

This chain connects TRBV7-9 to TRBJ2-1, with D uncertain. Between the trimmed V and J ends, which lost 5 bases and 1 base, there was a span of 12 bases. The germline gives CDR1 SEHNR, CDR2 FQNEAQ (reference sequence). CDR3 length: 15 amino acids. CDR3 sequence reads: CASSPPRLSYNEQFF. The CDR3 DNA is TGTGCCAGCAGCCCCCCACGGCTTTCCTACAATGAGCAGTTCTTC.

The sample holds one count of this clone. The rearrangement uses TRBV5-1 and TRBJ1-2; maybe TRBD1 (6 bases). Germline-derived CDR1 and CDR2 are SGHRS and YFSETQ. V was trimmed by 0 bases and J by 6 bases, leaving 15 bases between them. The CDR3 has 15 amino acids. CDR3 coding DNA: TGCGCCAGCAGCTTGGGGACAGATCTGGGGGATGGCTACACCTTC. This encodes CASSLGTDLGDGYTF.

This clone was seen only a few times. The chain joins TRBV7-8 to TRBJ2-7; 9 nucleotides match TRBD2. This CDR3 spans 15 amino acids. Germline CDR1 SGHVS, CDR2 FQNEAQ. V trimming: 5 bases; J trimming: 4 bases; junction bases outside the gene matches: 9. This CDR3 is CASSPSAGGPYEQYF. DNA of the CDR3: TGTGCCAGCAGCCCGTCGGCGGGAGGGCCGTACGAGCAGTACTTC.

The chain recombines TRBV15 with TRBJ1-5, with a possible D match to TRBD1 (6 bases). The CDR3 has 15 residues. V shed 0 bases and J shed 6 bases, with 12 bases lying between them. Germline V CDR1 and CDR2: LNHNV, YYDKDF (reference sequence). CDR3 sequence reads: CATSRDLGTLQPQHF. CDR3 DNA sequence: TGTGCCACCAGCAGAGATCTGGGGACACTTCAGCCCCAGCATTTT.